These 3 T cell receptor beta chains came from one sample sequenced in a study of CXCR3-negative and CXCR3-positive naive CD8 T cells (dated 2019 in TCRdb). Paper-wide results and their limitations: TRB CDR3s from CXCR3-positive naive cells showed higher hydrophobicity (lower Kidera factor 4), lower energy, and higher strength and volume indices than CXCR3-negative naive cells.

Their cognate antigens are unknown. TCRdb names NextSeq 550 as the instrument used. The Human TCR Profiling Kit (MiLaboratory) was used to prepare UMI-labeled 5' RACE TRB cDNA libraries. Following TCRdb reprocessing, every CDR3 protein sequence forms one entry, and DNA is not provided. The sample table holds approximately 100,000 distinct CDR3 sequences. The leading ten clones occupy 0.38% of the sample. Source material: naive CXCR3+ CD8+ T cells from blood. What this sample's cell subset or site label stands for: CD45RO-CCR7+CD27+CD95- naive CD8+ T cells expressing CXCR3 (TNR3+). These receptors all come from a human donor in good health. Some clones in this sample may be carry-over from other donors' samples.

The chain joins TRBV14 to TRBJ2-1; TCRdb's D call, TRBD2, is unchecked because there is no DNA. This CDR3 comprises 14 residues. The germline V gene has CDR1 SGHDN and CDR2 FVKESK. The CDR3: CASSGRAGGYEQFF.

The chain couples TRBV4-2 to TRBJ2-5; the TRBD2 assignment by TCRdb is unverifiable without DNA. Germline assignment: CDR1 LGHNA and CDR2 YNFKEQ. The CDR3 is 18 residues long. The CDR3 region is CASSQDVASGDPRETQYF.

V and J are TRBV4-1 and TRBJ2-1; TCRdb calls TRBD2, which cannot be checked without DNA. Looked up from germline, CDR1 is MGHRA and CDR2 is YSYEKL. This CDR3 has 18 residues. The CDR3 here is CASSQGLAGGPSYNEQFF.